These T cell receptor beta chains were read from a single sample in a study of blood T cell repertoires in COVID-19. Only in-frame clones appear in the TCRdb table, and some are missing; sequencing was by immunoSEQ multiplex PCR. This sample has over 200,000 clones, with around 90% found just once. Input material: PBMCs or T cells enriched from blood (not recorded which). These receptors were obtained from a woman between 25 and 40 years old who had been exposed to COVID-19. Each CDR3 is given with its conserved first and last residue. Fields, in order: clone size, V gene, D gene, J gene, CDR3 protein, CDR3 DNA. A D gene is named only where the DNA matches it firmly. The size entry is marked missing in some rows and otherwise reads once, few, many or a size class.

>-|TRBV19|-|TRBJ1-5
CASSSGGGSNQPQHF
TGTGCCAGTAGTAGCGGGGGCGGCAGCAATCAGCCCCAGCATTTT
>-|TRBV14|-|TRBJ2-7
CASSQSDEQYF
TGTGCCAGCAGCCAATCGGACGAGCAGTACTTC
>-|TRBV6-1|TRBD1|TRBJ2-4
CASSEIGTGAQNIQYF
TGTGCCAGCAGTGAAATTGGGACAGGAGCACAAAACATTCAGTACTTC
>few|TRBV2|-|TRBJ1-5
CASSEAQDSNQPQHF
TGTGCCAGCAGTGAAGCACAGGATAGCAATCAGCCCCAGCATTTT
>-|TRBV19|TRBD2|TRBJ2-2
CASSIGPLAGGTGELFF
TGTGCCAGTAGTATAGGCCCCTTGGCGGGAGGAACCGGGGAGCTGTTTTTT
>-|TRBV24-1|-|TRBJ2-7
CATSDSGAADYEQYF
TGTGCCACCAGTGATTCGGGAGCGGCTGACTACGAGCAGTACTTC
>-|TRBV7-2|-|TRBJ1-5
CASSFPGGNQPQHF
TGTGCCAGCAGCTTCCCAGGGGGCAATCAGCCCCAGCATTTT
>-|TRBV3-1/TRBV3-2|-|TRBJ1-1
CASSQGRVVTEAFF
TGTGCCAGCAGCCAAGGCAGGGTTGTTACTGAAGCTTTCTTT
>-|TRBV5-4|-|TRBJ1-6
CASSTYPGRGNSPLHF
TGTGCCAGCAGCACTTACCCGGGGAGGGGGAATTCACCCCTCCACTTT
>-|TRBV6-5|-|TRBJ1-2
CASSYTGRGYGYTF
TGTGCCAGCAGTTACACCGGCCGAGGCTATGGCTACACCTTC
>-|TRBV7-2|TRBD2|TRBJ2-1
CASSRLAGKYNEQFF
TGTGCCAGCAGTCGACTAGCGGGAAAATACAATGAGCAGTTCTTC
>-|TRBV11-2|-|TRBJ2-7
CASSLGYYEQYF
TGTGCCAGCAGCTTAGGCTACTACGAGCAGTACTTC
>-|TRBV6-6|-|TRBJ1-3
CASSLTGQSLGNTIYF
TGTGCCAGCAGCCTAACGGGACAAAGTCTAGGAAACACCATATATTTT